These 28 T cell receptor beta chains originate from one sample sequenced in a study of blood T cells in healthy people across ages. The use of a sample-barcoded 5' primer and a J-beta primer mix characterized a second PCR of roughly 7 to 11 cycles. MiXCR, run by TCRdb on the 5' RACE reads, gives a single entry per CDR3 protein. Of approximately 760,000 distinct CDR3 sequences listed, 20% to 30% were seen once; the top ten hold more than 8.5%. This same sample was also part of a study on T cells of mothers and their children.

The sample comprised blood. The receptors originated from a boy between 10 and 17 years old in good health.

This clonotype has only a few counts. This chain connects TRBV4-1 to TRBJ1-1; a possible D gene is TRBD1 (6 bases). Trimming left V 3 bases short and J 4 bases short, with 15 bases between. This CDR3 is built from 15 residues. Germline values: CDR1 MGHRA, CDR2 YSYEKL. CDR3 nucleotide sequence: TGCGCCAGCAGCCATTCCGCCGGGGGGCGCACTGAAGCTTTCTTT. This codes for CASSHSAGGRTEAFF.

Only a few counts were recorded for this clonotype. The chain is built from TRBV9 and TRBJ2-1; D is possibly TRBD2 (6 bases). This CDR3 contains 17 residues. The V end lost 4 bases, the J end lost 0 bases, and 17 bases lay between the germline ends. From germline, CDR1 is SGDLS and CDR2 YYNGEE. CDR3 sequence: CASSTQGREYSYNEQFF. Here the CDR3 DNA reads TGTGCCAGCAGCACCCAGGGCCGGGAGTACTCCTACAATGAGCAGTTCTTC.

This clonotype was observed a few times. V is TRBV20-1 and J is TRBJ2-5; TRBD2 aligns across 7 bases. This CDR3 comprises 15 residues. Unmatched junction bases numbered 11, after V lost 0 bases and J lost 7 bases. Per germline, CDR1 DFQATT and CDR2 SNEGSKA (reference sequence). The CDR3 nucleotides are TGCAGTGCTAGAGATATAGCGGGTTCGACGGGGACCCAGTACTTC. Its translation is CSARDIAGSTGTQYF.

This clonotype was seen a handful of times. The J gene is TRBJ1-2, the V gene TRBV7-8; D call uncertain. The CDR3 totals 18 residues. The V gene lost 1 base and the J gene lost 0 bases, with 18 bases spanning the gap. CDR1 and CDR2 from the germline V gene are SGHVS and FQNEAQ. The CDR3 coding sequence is TGTGCCAGCAGCTTAGATTCGGGTTGGCAGAGCGCTAACTATGGCTACACCTTC. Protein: CASSLDSGWQSANYGYTF. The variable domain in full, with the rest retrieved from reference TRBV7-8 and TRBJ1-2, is GAGVSQSPRYKVAKRGQDVALRCDPISGHVSLFWYQQALGQGPEFLTYFQNEAQLDKSGLPSDRFFAERPEGSVSTLKIQRTQQEDSAVYLCASSLDSGWQSANYGYTFGSGTRLTVV.

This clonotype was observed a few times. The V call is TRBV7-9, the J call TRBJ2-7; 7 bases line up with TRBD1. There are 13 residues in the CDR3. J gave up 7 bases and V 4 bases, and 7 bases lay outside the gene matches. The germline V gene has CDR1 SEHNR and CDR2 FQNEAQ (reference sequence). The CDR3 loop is CASSSLDRVEQYF. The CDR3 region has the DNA TGTGCCAGCAGCTCCCTTGACAGGGTTGAGCAGTACTTC.

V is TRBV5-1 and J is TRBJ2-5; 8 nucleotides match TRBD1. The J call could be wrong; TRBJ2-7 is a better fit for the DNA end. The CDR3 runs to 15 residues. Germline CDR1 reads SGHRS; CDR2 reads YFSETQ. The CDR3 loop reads CASSFTQGASREQYF. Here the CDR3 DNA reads TGCGCCAGCAGCTTCACCCAGGGGGCATCGCGCGAGCAGTACTTC.

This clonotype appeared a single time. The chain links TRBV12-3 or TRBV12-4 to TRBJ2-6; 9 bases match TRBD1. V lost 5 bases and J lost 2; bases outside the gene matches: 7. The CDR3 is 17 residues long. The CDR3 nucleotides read TGTGCCAGCAGTCCGTGGGGACAGGGTGCTGGGGCCAACGTCCTGACTTTC. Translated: CASSPWGQGAGANVLTF.

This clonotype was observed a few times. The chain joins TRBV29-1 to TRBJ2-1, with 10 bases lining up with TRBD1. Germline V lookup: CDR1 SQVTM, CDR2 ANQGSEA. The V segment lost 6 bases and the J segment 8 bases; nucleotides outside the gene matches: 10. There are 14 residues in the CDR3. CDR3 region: CSVGVTGGSDEQFF. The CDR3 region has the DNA TGCAGCGTGGGAGTGACAGGGGGCTCTGATGAGCAGTTCTTC.

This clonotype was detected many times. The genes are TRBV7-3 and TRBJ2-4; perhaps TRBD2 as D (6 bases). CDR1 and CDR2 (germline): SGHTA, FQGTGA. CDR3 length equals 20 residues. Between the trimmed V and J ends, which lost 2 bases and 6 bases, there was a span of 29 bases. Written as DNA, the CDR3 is TGTGCCAGCAGCTTATTCCGACTAGAGGTTGAATCTATGCCCCCAAACATTCAGTACTTC. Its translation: CASSLFRLEVESMPPNIQYF.

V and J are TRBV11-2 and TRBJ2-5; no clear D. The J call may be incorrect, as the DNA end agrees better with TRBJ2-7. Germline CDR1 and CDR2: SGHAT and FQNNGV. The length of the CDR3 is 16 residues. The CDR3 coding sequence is TGTGCCAGCAGCTTAGTTTTCAGCCTTTACAGCTACGAGCAGTACTTC. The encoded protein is CASSLVFSLYSYEQYF.

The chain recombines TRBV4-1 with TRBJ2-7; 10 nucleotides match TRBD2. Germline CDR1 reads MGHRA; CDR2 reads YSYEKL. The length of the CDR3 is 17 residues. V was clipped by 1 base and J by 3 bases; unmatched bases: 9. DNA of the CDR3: TGCGCCAGCAGCCAAGGACTAGCGGGTTCGGCCGTCTACGAGCAGTACTTC. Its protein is CASSQGLAGSAVYEQYF.

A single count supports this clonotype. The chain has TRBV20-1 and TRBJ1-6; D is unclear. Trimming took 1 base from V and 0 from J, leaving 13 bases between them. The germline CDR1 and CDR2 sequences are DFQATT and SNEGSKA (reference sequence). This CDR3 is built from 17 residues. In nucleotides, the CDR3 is TGCAGTGCTAGAGGGGTGGACCGGAGCTCCTATAATTCACCCCTCCACTTT. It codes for CSARGVDRSSYNSPLHF.

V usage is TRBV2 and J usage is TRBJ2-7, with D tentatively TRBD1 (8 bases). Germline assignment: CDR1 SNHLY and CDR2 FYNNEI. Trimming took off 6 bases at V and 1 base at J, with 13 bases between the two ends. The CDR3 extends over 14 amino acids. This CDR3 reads CASSGQGLSYEQYF. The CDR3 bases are TGTGCCAGCAGCGGACAGGGACTATCCTACGAGCAGTACTTC. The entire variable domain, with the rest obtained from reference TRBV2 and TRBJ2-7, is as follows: EPEVTQTPSHQVTQMGQEVILRCVPISNHLYFYWYRQILGQKVEFLVSFYNNEISEKSEIFDDQFSVERPDGSNFTLKIRSTKLEDSAMYFCASSGQGLSYEQYFGPGTRLTVT.

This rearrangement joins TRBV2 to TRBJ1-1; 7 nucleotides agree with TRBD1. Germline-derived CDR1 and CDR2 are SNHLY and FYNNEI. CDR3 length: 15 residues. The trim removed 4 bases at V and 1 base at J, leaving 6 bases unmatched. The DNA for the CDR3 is TGTGCCAGCAGTGCGCGACAGGGATCGAACACTGAAGCTTTCTTT. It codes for CASSARQGSNTEAFF.

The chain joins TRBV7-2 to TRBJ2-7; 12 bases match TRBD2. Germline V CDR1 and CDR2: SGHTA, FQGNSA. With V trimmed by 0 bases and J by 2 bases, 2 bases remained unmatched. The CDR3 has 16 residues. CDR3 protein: CASSLATSGGTYEQYF. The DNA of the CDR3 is TGTGCCAGCAGCTTAGCGACTAGCGGGGGAACCTACGAGCAGTACTTC. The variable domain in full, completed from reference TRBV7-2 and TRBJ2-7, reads GAGVSQSPSNKVTEKGKDVELRCDPISGHTALYWYRQSLGQGLEFLIYFQGNSAPDKSGLPSDRFSAERTGGSVSTLTIQRTQQEDSAVYLCASSLATSGGTYEQYFGPGTRLTVT.

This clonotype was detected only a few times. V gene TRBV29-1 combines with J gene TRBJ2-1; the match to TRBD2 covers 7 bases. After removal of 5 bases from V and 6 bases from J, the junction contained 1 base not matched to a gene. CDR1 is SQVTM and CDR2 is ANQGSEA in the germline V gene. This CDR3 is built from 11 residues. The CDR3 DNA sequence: TGCAGCGTTCGGACTAGCAATGAGCAGTTCTTC. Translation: CSVRTSNEQFF.

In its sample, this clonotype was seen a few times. The CDR3 region is CASSFGDFDEQYF. As DNA, the CDR3 is TGTGCCAGCAGTTTTGGGGATTTCGACGAGCAGTACTTC. The genes are TRBV28 and TRBJ2-7; D gene ambiguous. The CDR3 consists of 13 residues. Trimming left V 3 bases short and J 5 bases short, with 11 bases between. Germline V lookup: CDR1 MDHEN, CDR2 SYDVKM.

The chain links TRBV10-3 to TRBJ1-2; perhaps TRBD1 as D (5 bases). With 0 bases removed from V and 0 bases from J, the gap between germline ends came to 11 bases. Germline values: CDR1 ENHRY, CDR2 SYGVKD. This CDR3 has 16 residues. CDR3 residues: CAISESMGRANYGYTF. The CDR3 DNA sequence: TGTGCCATCAGTGAGTCGATGGGGCGAGCTAACTATGGCTACACCTTC.

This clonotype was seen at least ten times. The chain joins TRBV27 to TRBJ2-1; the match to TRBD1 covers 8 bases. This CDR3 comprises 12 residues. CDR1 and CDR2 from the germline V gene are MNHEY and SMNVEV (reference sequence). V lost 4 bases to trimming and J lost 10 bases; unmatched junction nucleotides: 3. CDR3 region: CASSSQGGEQFF. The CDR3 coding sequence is TGTGCCAGCAGTTCACAGGGGGGCGAGCAGTTCTTC.

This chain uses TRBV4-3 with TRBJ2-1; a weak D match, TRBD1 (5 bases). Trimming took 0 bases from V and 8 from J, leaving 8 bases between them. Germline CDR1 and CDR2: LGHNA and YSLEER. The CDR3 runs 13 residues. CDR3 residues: CASSQDKGHEQFF. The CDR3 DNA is TGCGCCAGCAGCCAAGATAAGGGGCATGAGCAGTTCTTC.

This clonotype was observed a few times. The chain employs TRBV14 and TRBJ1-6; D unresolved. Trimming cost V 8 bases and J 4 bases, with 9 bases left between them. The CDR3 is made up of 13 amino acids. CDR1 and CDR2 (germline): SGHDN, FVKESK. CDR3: CASSTEYNSPLHF. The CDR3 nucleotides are TGTGCCAGCTCTACAGAATATAATTCACCCCTCCACTTT.

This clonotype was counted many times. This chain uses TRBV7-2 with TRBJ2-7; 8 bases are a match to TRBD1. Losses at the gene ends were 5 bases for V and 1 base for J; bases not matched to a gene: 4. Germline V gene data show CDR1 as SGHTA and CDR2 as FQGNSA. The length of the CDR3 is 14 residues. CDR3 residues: CASSPGTGSYEQYF. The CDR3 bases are TGTGCCAGCAGCCCCGGGACAGGTTCCTACGAGCAGTACTTC.

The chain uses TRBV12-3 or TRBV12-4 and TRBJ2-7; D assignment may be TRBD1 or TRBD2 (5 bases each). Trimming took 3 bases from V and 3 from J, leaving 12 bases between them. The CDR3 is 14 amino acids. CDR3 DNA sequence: TGTGCCAGCAGTTTGGGGGTCGAAGACTACGAGCAGTACTTC. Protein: CASSLGVEDYEQYF.

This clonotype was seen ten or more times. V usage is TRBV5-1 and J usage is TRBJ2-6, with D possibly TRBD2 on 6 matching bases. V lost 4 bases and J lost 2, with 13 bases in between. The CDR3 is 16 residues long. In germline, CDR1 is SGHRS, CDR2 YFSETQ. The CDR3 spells CASSPVGTPGANVLTF. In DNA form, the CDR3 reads TGCGCCAGCAGCCCCGTCGGGACTCCTGGGGCCAACGTCCTGACTTTC.

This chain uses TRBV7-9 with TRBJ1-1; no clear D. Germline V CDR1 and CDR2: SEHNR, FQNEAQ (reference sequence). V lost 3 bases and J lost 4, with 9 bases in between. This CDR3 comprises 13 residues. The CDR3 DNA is TGTGCCAGCAGCTTTGGTTTAGGCACTGAAGCTTTCTTT. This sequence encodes CASSFGLGTEAFF.

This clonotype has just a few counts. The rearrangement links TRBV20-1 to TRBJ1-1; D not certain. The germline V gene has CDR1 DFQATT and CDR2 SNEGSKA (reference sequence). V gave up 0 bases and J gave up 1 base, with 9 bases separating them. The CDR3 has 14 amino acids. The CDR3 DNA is TGCAGTGCTAGAGAGGGGTCGGGGAACACTGAAGCTTTCTTT. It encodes CSAREGSGNTEAFF.

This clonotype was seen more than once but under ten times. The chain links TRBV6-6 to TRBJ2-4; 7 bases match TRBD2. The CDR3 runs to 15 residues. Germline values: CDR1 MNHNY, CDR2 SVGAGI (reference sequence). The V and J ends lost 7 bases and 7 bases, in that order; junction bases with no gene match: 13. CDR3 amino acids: CASTTTRGDRNIQYF. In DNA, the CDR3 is TGTGCCAGCACTACCACCCGGGGGGATAGGAACATTCAGTACTTC.

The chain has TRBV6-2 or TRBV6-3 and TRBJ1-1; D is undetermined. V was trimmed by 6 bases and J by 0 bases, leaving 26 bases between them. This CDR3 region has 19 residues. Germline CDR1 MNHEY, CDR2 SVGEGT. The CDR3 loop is CASSRTLWTSTRMNTEAFF. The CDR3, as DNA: TGTGCCAGCAGCCGAACCCTTTGGACGTCTACCCGGATGAACACTGAAGCTTTCTTT.